This T cell receptor (beta chain) was sequenced for a study of T cell responses to AZD1222 COVID-19 vaccine. This CDR3 has 15 residues. V was cut by 6 bases and J by 2 bases, with 16 bases left in between. Germline loops: CDR1 MNHEY, CDR2 SVGAGI. Study findings and constraints: White British ancestry dominated among donors, who included more females, and clonal diversity was possibly underestimated. Only 5 to 7 AZD1222 recipients were seropositive at baseline. Spike as a whole was targeted by vaccine-associated CD4 TCRs, dominant at 160-218 and 743-854.

Measured with immunoSEQ multiplex PCR; TCRdb has only the in-frame clones, and not every one. The sample lists roughly 200,000 clones; 88% were seen once. Notes on this clone: Antigen: not known.

The chain recombines TRBV6-5 with TRBJ1-1; D unresolved. Source: peripheral blood, taken on day 0 of AZD1222 vaccination. This sequence was found in an adult in good health. CDR3 DNA sequence: TGTGCCAGCAGGGACGTATCAAAAGATAACACTGAAGCTTTCTTT. Its protein is CASRDVSKDNTEAFF.